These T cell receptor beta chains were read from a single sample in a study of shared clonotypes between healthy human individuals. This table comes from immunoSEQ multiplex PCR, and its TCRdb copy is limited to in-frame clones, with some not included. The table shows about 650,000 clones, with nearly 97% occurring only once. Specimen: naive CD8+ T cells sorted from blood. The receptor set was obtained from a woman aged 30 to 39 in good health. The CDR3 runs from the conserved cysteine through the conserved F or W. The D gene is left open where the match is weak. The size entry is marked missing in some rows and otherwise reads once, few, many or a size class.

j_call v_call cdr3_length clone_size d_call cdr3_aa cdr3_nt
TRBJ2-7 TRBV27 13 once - CASSHGQSYEQYF TGTGCCAGCAGTCACGGACAGTCCTACGAGCAGTACTTC
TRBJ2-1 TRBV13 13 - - CASSLVSHNEQFF TGTGCCAGCAGCTTAGTATCCCACAATGAGCAGTTCTTC
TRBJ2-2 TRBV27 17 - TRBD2 CASSLFTSGSSTGELFF TGTGCCAGCAGTTTATTCACTAGCGGGTCGAGCACCGGGGAGCTGTTTTTT
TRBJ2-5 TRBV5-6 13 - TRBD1 CASSKRGPETQYF TGTGCCAGCAGCAAAAGGGGGCCGGAGACCCAGTACTTC
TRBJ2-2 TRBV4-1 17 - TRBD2 CASSQGTSGRSTGELFF TGCGCCAGCAGCCAAGGGACTAGCGGGAGATCGACCGGGGAGCTGTTTTTT
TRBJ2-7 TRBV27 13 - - CASSPSSSYEQYF TGTGCCAGCAGTCCATCGAGCTCCTACGAGCAGTACTTC
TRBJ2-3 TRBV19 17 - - CASSIPAVEGETDTQYF TGTGCCAGTAGTATACCCGCGGTTGAGGGGGAGACAGATACGCAGTATTTT
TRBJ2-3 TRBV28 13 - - CASGRTDTDTQYF TGTGCCAGCGGGCGGACGGACACAGATACGCAGTATTTT
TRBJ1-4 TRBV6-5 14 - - CASSIRGGDEKLFF TGTGCCAGCAGTATTAGGGGGGGGGATGAAAAACTGTTTTTT
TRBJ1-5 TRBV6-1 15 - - CASSVDRWSNQPQHF TGTGCCAGCAGTGTTGACAGGTGGAGCAATCAGCCCCAGCATTTT
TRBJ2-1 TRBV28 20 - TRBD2 CASSLLGLAGTNPGGNEQFF TGTGCCAGCAGTTTATTGGGACTAGCGGGAACCAACCCCGGAGGTAATGAGCAGTTCTTC
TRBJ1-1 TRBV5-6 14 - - CASSLAEATYEAFF TGTGCCAGCAGCTTGGCCGAAGCTACATATGAAGCTTTCTTT
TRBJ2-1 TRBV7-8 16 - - CASSLGGAPLNNEQFF TGTGCCAGCAGCTTAGGGGGGGCTCCCCTTAACAATGAGCAGTTCTTC